This paragraph covers one T cell receptor (beta chain) sequence. Its antigen is as yet unknown. The sample belongs to a study of brain metastases from non-small cell lung cancer. Overall study findings and caveats: Compared with primary tumors, brain metastases showed less T-cell infiltration. In about 64% of brain metastases, T-cell clones were expanded compared with matched primary tumors. Paired brain metastases and primary tumors largely shared TCR repertoires.

This CDR3 region has 16 residues. Trimming took 4 bases from V and 0 from J, leaving 14 bases between them. Germline V gives CDR1 SGHDN, CDR2 FVKESK. The protocol was immunoSEQ multiplex PCR, while the TCRdb copy is restricted to in-frame clones and leaves out a portion. The sample carries thousands of clones, 87% recorded once. This clonotype originated in a donor aged 40 or older with non-small cell lung cancer. Sequencing was done on a sample of primary lung tumor tissue. The chain has TRBV14 and TRBJ2-3, with a possible D match to TRBD2 (6 bases). The CDR3 region has the DNA TGTGCCAGCAGCCCGGGACTTCTCTTTAGCACAGATACGCAGTATTTT. Amino acid sequence: CASSPGLLFSTDTQYF.